Included here is one T cell receptor (beta chain) sequence, with context. Its antigen is undetermined. Using MiXCR, TCRdb re-called clones from the PCR reads. The data show about 5,200 clones, roughly 24% seen once. Thyroid surgery took place with no prior treatment in any patient. The record originates from a study of metastatic and nonmetastatic thyroid tumors. The study, taken as a whole, reports: In blood and tumor, TCR beta diversity was reportedly significantly higher in malignant thyroid tumors than in benign nodules.

This CDR3 is built from 13 residues. Germline-derived CDR1 and CDR2 are SGHRS and YFSETQ. V dropped 6 bases and J dropped 4; count of bases not matched to a gene: 5. The specimen was adjacent normal tissue. The TCR comes from a female donor with papillary thyroid cancer or a benign thyroid nodule (not recorded which). Some clones in this sample may be carry-over from other donors' samples. V is TRBV5-1 and J is TRBJ2-3; 7 bases match TRBD2. The CDR3 reads CASKGRVPDTQYF. The CDR3 region has the DNA TGCGCCAGCAAGGGGAGGGTGCCAGATACGCAGTATTTT.